This TCR beta chain stems from a study of T cells after yellow fever vaccination. Trimming left V 3 bases short and J 9 bases short, with 15 bases between. The CDR3 sequence is 14 residues long. CDR1 LNHNV and CDR2 YYDKDF come from the germline V gene (reference sequence). There are a few counts of this clonotype. MiXCR, run by TCRdb on the 5' RACE reads, gives a single entry per CDR3 protein. The sample consists of some 350,000 distinct CDR3 sequences, around a tenth of them appearing once. The chain employs TRBV15 and TRBJ2-1; perhaps TRBD2 as D (6 bases). This clonotype was sampled from a man aged 18-30 years who received the YFV17D yellow fever vaccine. This specimen consisted of PBMCs, obtained on the day of the first yellow fever vaccination. CDR3 coding DNA: TGTGCCACCAGCAGGGCGGGGACTTCAGGTGAGCAGTTCTTC. Translation: CATSRAGTSGEQFF.